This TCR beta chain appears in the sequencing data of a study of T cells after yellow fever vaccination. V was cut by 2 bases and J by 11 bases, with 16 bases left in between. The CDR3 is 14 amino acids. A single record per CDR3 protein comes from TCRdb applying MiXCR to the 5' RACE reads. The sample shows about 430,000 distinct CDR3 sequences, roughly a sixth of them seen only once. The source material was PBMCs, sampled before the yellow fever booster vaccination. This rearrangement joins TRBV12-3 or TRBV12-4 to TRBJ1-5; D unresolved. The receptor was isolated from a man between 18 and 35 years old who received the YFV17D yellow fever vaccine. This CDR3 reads CASSLRRSDLAQHF. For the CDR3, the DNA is TGTGCCAGCAGTTTAAGGCGGTCGGATCTGGCCCAGCATTTT.